A selection of T cell receptor beta chains follows, all from one sample in a study of early T cells in non-severe SARS-CoV-2 infection. TCRdb re-called the 5' RACE reads with MiXCR, one entry per CDR3 protein. The repertoire holds 70,000 to 95,000 distinct CDR3 sequences, with 14% as singletons. Sequences were obtained from whole blood. These receptors originate from an adult who was a healthcare worker with PCR-confirmed SARS-CoV-2 infection or an uninfected control (not recorded which). CDR3s include the opening cysteine and the closing phenylalanine or tryptophan. D genes are given only for firm matches. The size of a clone is reported for some rows only, either as once, few or many, or as a class for expanded clones.

size,D,J,V,length,DNA,CDR3
few,NA,TRBJ2-3,TRBV24-1,14,TGTGCCACCCAAAACAGGGACGGGACAGATACGCAGTATTTT,CATQNRDGTDTQYF
few,NA,TRBJ1-4,TRBV4-2,14,TGTGCCAGCAGCTTGGGTGCAACTAATGAAAAACTGTTTTTT,CASSLGATNEKLFF
NA,NA,TRBJ2-3,TRBV7-6,15,TGTGCCAGCAGCTTATCGGACGGTAACACAGATACGCAGTATTTT,CASSLSDGNTDTQYF
few,NA,TRBJ2-2,TRBV2,14,TGTGCCAGCAGCGAAAACAGTAACACCGGGGAGCTGTTTTTT,CASSENSNTGELFF
few,NA,TRBJ2-5,TRBV6-6,14,TGTGCCAGCAGTCTCGGGGGCCCCCAAGAGACCCAGTACTTC,CASSLGGPQETQYF
NA,NA,TRBJ2-3,TRBV9,16,TGTGCCAGCAGCCTTGGTGGGGGGACGAGCACAGATACGCAGTATTTT,CASSLGGGTSTDTQYF
NA,TRBD1,TRBJ1-1,TRBV3-1,13,TGTGCCAGCAGCGTTAACAGGGGAACTGAAGCTTTCTTT,CASSVNRGTEAFF
once,NA,TRBJ1-1,TRBV21-1,12,TGTGCCAGCAGCAAAGGGGTTACTGAAGCTTTCTTT,CASSKGVTEAFF
few,NA,TRBJ1-2,TRBV28,12,TGTGCCAGCAACGCAGGGATGTATGGCTACACCTTC,CASNAGMYGYTF
NA,TRBD2,TRBJ2-1,TRBV2,15,TGTGCCAGCAGTGCATCAGCGGGACCCTACAATGAGCAGTTCTTC,CASSASAGPYNEQFF
NA,NA,TRBJ2-2,TRBV12-3/TRBV12-4,14,TGTGCCAGCAGTTTGAGACGGAACACCGGGGAGCTGTTTTTT,CASSLRRNTGELFF
few,NA,TRBJ2-7,TRBV11-2,15,TGTGCCAGCAGCTTAGCGCGGGGAAGCTCCTACGAGCAGTACTTC,CASSLARGSSYEQYF
few,TRBD1,TRBJ1-1,TRBV6-6,14,TGTGCCAGCAGTTCCCTAGGGACAGGGGGTGAAGCTTTCTTT,CASSSLGTGGEAFF
NA,NA,TRBJ1-6,TRBV7-8,14,TGTGCCAGCAGCTTAGCCCAAAACAATTCACCCCTCCACTTT,CASSLAQNNSPLHF
NA,NA,TRBJ2-7,TRBV29-1,11,TGCAGCGTTGGGGTAGGCTACGAGCAGTACTTC,CSVGVGYEQYF
few,TRBD1,TRBJ1-1,TRBV11-2,14,TGTGCCAGCAGCCTGGACAGGGTGGGGACTGAAGCTTTCTTT,CASSLDRVGTEAFF
many,NA,TRBJ1-3,TRBV20-1,16,TGCAGTGCTAGAGAAGTGGGGCAAACCTCTGGAAACACCATATATTTT,CSAREVGQTSGNTIYF
many,NA,TRBJ2-2,TRBV28,12,TGTGCCAGCAGTTTATTGGCCGGGGAGCTGTTTTTT,CASSLLAGELFF
few,NA,TRBJ1-2,TRBV6-6,11,TGTGCCAGCAGTTCCACAGAGCGCTACACCTTC,CASSSTERYTF
NA,NA,TRBJ1-2,TRBV12-3/TRBV12-4,11,TGTGCCAGCAGCTTACAGCATGGCTACACCTTC,CASSLQHGYTF
NA,NA,TRBJ2-2,TRBV19,16,TGTGCCACTAACGGAAGGACAAACGCGAACACCGGGGAGCTGTTTTTT,CATNGRTNANTGELFF
many,TRBD2,TRBJ2-1,TRBV19,15,TGTGCCAGTAGTATAGGTAGCGGGGCTTACAATGAGCAGTTCTTC,CASSIGSGAYNEQFF
few,NA,TRBJ1-5,TRBV6-1,12,TGTGCCGGCTCATCGGGCAATCAGCCCCAGCATTTT,CAGSSGNQPQHF
NA,NA,TRBJ2-1,TRBV20-1,14,TGCAGTGCTAGAGACAGGGATACCTACAATGAGCAGTTCTTC,CSARDRDTYNEQFF
NA,NA,TRBJ1-1,TRBV6-1,15,TGTGCCAGCAGTGCTTGGACGGATTTGAACACTGAAGCTTTCTTT,CASSAWTDLNTEAFF
few,TRBD1,TRBJ2-2,TRBV5-1,14,TGCGCCAGCAGCCTCCGACAGGGGGTCGGGGAGCTGTTTTTT,CASSLRQGVGELFF
NA,TRBD1,TRBJ2-2,TRBV12-3/TRBV12-4,15,TGTGCCAGCAGGCTCCGGGACAGGGGGACCGGGGAGCTGTTTTTT,CASRLRDRGTGELFF
NA,NA,TRBJ2-7,TRBV28,12,TGTGCCAGCAGTTTACTAGCCTACGAGCAGTACTTC,CASSLLAYEQYF
few,TRBD2,TRBJ2-7,TRBV4-2,15,TGTGCCAGCAGCCAAGCCAGCGGGGGGTATTCCGAGCAGTACTTC,CASSQASGGYSEQYF
many,NA,TRBJ2-1,TRBV19,15,TGTGCCAGTAGTAGCATCAGGGGGGGATACAATGAGCAGTTCTTC,CASSSIRGGYNEQFF
NA,NA,TRBJ2-2,TRBV11-2,16,TGTGCCAGCAGAACAGGGACATTAGGGAACACCGGGGAGCTGTTTTTT,CASRTGTLGNTGELFF
NA,NA,TRBJ1-6,TRBV9,15,TGTGCCAGCAGCGTAGAAGGAGGGCTAAATTCACCCCTCCACTTT,CASSVEGGLNSPLHF
NA,TRBD1,TRBJ2-7,TRBV6-5,16,TGTGCCAGCACCACACCCACGACAGGGTCCTTCTACGAGCAGTACTTC,CASTTPTTGSFYEQYF
many,NA,TRBJ2-5,TRBV19,15,TGTGCCAGTAGTATCGCTGCTAGCGTACAAGAGACCCAGTACTTC,CASSIAASVQETQYF
few,NA,TRBJ2-3,TRBV5-1,14,TGCGCCAGCAGCCTAAGGACGAGCACAGATACGCAGTATTTT,CASSLRTSTDTQYF
NA,NA,TRBJ2-7,TRBV6-2/TRBV6-3,12,TGTGCCAGCAGTCTCGTCGGACTCGAGCAGTACTTC,CASSLVGLEQYF
NA,NA,TRBJ1-2,TRBV7-9,14,TGTGCCAGCAGCTCCCACGTCACGGGCTATGGCTACACCTTC,CASSSHVTGYGYTF
NA,TRBD2,TRBJ2-3,TRBV4-3,13,TGCGCTCCGCAGCGGGGGGTCACAGATACGCAGTATTTT,CAPQRGVTDTQYF
many,NA,TRBJ1-2,TRBV7-6,14,TGTGCCAGCACACCCTACCCCCAGGGCTATGGCTACACCTTC,CASTPYPQGYGYTF
few,NA,TRBJ2-7,TRBV11-2,14,TGTGCCAGCAGCCCTGCCTCTAGGTCCTACGAGCAGTACTTC,CASSPASRSYEQYF
many,NA,TRBJ1-1,TRBV25-1,15,TGTGCCAGCAGTGAGACCGACACTAGGAACACTGAAGCTTTCTTT,CASSETDTRNTEAFF